What follows are 15 T cell receptor beta chains derived from one specimen sequenced in a study of OX40 agonist ivuxolimab in advanced cancers. Repertoires were generated with immunoSEQ multiplex PCR, while TCRdb's copy carries only in-frame clones and drops some. The table has around 100,000 clones, about nine tenths seen once; the top ten hold approximately 0.3%. Sample: CD4+ or CD8+ T cells sorted from blood, taken in a trial of the OX40 agonist ivuxolimab. These receptors were taken from an adult with an advanced solid tumor such as melanoma, head and neck, liver or kidney cancer.

This sequence joins TRBV19 and TRBJ2-2; 8 bases map to TRBD2. V shed 4 bases, J shed 6 bases, and the junction held 10 bases outside the gene matches. This CDR3 comprises 16 residues. From germline, CDR1 is LNHDA and CDR2 SQIVND (reference sequence). The CDR3 is CASSKPGLARAGELFF. CDR3 nucleotides: TGTGCCAGTAGTAAACCCGGACTAGCAAGGGCCGGGGAGCTGTTTTTT. Complete variable domain (other parts from reference TRBV19 and TRBJ2-2): DGGITQSPKYLFRKEGQNVTLSCEQNLNHDAMYWYRQDPGQGLRLIYYSQIVNDFQKGDIAEGYSVSREKKESFPLTVTSAQKNPTAFYLCASSKPGLARAGELFFGEGSRLTVL.

This clone was seen a handful of times. The chain uses TRBV7-9 and TRBJ2-7; D is possibly TRBD2 (6 bases). Trimming stripped 10 bases from V and 1 base from J, with 11 bases between. The CDR3 consists of 12 residues. Germline V CDR1 and CDR2: SEHNR, FQNEAQ (reference sequence). CDR3 coding DNA: TGTGCCACCGGGAGAACTTCCTACGAGCAGTACTTC. Translation: CATGRTSYEQYF.

The V call is TRBV7-8, the J call TRBJ2-3; the D is unclear. The CDR3 totals 14 residues. Germline CDR1 SGHVS, CDR2 FQNEAQ. Trimming left V 1 base short and J 3 bases short, with 8 bases between. CDR3 sequence: CASSLEKGTDTQYF. The CDR3 DNA reads as TGTGCCAGCAGCTTAGAAAAGGGAACAGATACGCAGTATTTT.

Points on this clone: Germline and junction disagree at one end, which may indicate a read error. This chain connects TRBV18 to TRBJ2-1; the D call may be TRBD1 or TRBD2 (5 bases each). The CDR3 spans 16 residues. Germline V gene lookup returns CDR1 KGHSH and CDR2 LQKENI. In nucleotides, the CDR3 is TGTGCCAGCTCACCACCGTCAGGGACCTCCTATAATGAGCAGTTCTTC. It yields the protein CASSPPSGTSYNEQFF.

The CDR3 DNA is TGCGCCAGCTCGACCACACCGGGACAGAACCAAGAGACCCAGTACTTC. It specifies CASSTTPGQNQETQYF. The gene calls are TRBV10-1 and TRBJ2-5; 7 nucleotides align to TRBD1. Germline CDR1 WNHNN, CDR2 SYGVQD (reference sequence). V was clipped by 8 bases and J by 0 bases; unmatched bases: 12. The CDR3 is made up of 16 amino acids.

V and J are TRBV7-2 and TRBJ2-1; TRBD2 matches at 10 bases. The CDR3 runs to 15 residues. CDR1 is SGHTA and CDR2 is FQGNSA in the germline V gene. Trimming cost V 5 bases and J 10 bases; bases outside gene matches: 11. CDR3 protein: CASSPNSGRKLEQFF. The CDR3, as DNA: TGTGCCAGCAGCCCGAATAGCGGGAGGAAGTTGGAGCAGTTCTTC. Supplemented by reference TRBV7-2 and TRBJ2-1, the full variable domain reads GAGVSQSPSNKVTEKGKDVELRCDPISGHTALYWYRQSLGQGLEFLIYFQGNSAPDKSGLPSDRFSAERTGGSVSTLTIQRTQQEDSAVYLCASSPNSGRKLEQFFGPGTRLTVL.

The V call is TRBV5-4, the J call TRBJ1-2; D is perhaps TRBD1 (5 bases). The germline V gene has CDR1 SGHNT and CDR2 YYREEE (reference sequence). The CDR3 sequence is 14 residues long. V lost 0 bases to trimming and J lost 7 bases, with 13 bases between them. CDR3 sequence reads: CASSLVTGETGYTF. As DNA, the CDR3 is TGTGCCAGCAGCTTGGTAACAGGAGAAACTGGCTACACCTTC.

The chain joins TRBV15 to TRBJ2-5; TRBD2 agrees at 12 bases. CDR1 LNHNV and CDR2 YYDKDF come from the germline V gene (reference sequence). With 0 bases clipped from V and 4 bases from J, the junction kept 3 bases outside the gene matches. The CDR3 is 16 amino acids. CDR3 sequence: CATSRELAGGLETQYF. CDR3 DNA sequence: TGTGCCACCAGCAGAGAACTAGCGGGAGGTTTAGAGACCCAGTACTTC.

The chain has TRBV4-3 and TRBJ1-3; a weak D match, TRBD1 (5 bases). The ends were cut back, 0 bases at V and 2 bases at J, with 17 bases in the middle. This CDR3 comprises 18 residues. Per the germline V gene, CDR1 is LGHNA and CDR2 is YSLEER. As DNA, the CDR3 is TGCGCCAGCAGCCAAGATCAATGGGGCAGTTCCGCTGGAAACACCATATATTTT. It specifies CASSQDQWGSSAGNTIYF.

The chain links TRBV6-6 to TRBJ1-5, with 9 bases fitting TRBD1. From germline, CDR1 is MNHNY and CDR2 SVGAGI (reference sequence). This CDR3 contains 15 residues. V gave up 6 bases and J gave up 2 bases; unmatched junction bases: 5. The CDR3 bases are TGTGCCAGCAGGGAACAGGGGGCTGGCAATCAGCCCCAGCATTTT. It yields the protein CASREQGAGNQPQHF.

This chain uses TRBV6-5 with TRBJ1-2; 9 positions match TRBD1. Germline CDR1 MNHEY, CDR2 SVGAGI. The CDR3 runs 14 residues. Trimming at V came to 6 bases and at J to 8 bases, leaving 10 bases not matched to a gene. The CDR3, as DNA: TGTGCCAGCAGAGGATCGGACAGGGGCGAAGGCTACACCTTC. This translates into CASRGSDRGEGYTF.

The J gene is TRBJ2-1, the V gene TRBV7-9; weak D call: TRBD1 (5 bases). V was cut by 0 bases and J by 4 bases, with 7 bases left in between. The germline CDR1 and CDR2 sequences are SEHNR and FQNEAQ (reference sequence). The CDR3 length is 14 residues. CDR3 region: CASSLADSYNEQFF. CDR3 nucleotide sequence: TGTGCCAGCAGCTTAGCAGACAGTTACAATGAGCAGTTCTTC.

V is TRBV9 and J is TRBJ2-3; tentative D call: TRBD1 (5 bases). Germline CDR1 is SGDLS and CDR2 is YYNGEE. The V and J ends lost 3 bases and 3 bases respectively, with 14 bases between them. The CDR3 is 15 residues long. CDR3 DNA sequence: TGTGCCAGCAGCGCCCCCCAGGGTAGGACAGATACGCAGTATTTT. Translated: CASSAPQGRTDTQYF.

The chain is built from TRBV5-8 and TRBJ2-1, with 11 bases that match TRBD2. The CDR3 is 17 amino acids. Germline CDR1 is SGHTS and CDR2 is YDEGEE. The V gene end was trimmed by 5 bases and the J gene end by 0 bases; junction bases not matched to a gene: 7. DNA for the CDR3: TGTGCCAGCAGGGGGGGACTAGCGGTCCACTCCTACAATGAGCAGTTCTTC. Protein sequence: CASRGGLAVHSYNEQFF.

The chain joins TRBV7-9 to TRBJ1-1, with D uncertain. V lost 5 bases to trimming and J lost 7 bases, with 14 bases between them. Germline CDR1 and CDR2: SEHNR and FQNEAQ (reference sequence). The CDR3 has 13 residues. CDR3: CASSTDGRGEAFF. The CDR3 DNA reads as TGTGCCAGCAGCACGGACGGTCGAGGTGAAGCTTTCTTT.